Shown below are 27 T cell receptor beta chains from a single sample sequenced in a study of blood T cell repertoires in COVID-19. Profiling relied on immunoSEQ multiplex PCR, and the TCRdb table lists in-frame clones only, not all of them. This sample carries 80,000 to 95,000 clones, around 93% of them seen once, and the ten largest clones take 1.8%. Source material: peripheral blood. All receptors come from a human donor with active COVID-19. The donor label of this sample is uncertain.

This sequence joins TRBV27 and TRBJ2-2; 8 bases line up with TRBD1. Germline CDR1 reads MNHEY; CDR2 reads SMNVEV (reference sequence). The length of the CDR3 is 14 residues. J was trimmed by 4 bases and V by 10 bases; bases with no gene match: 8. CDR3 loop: CATDRGSGTGELFF. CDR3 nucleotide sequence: TGTGCCACCGACAGGGGAAGCGGCACCGGGGAGCTGTTTTTT.

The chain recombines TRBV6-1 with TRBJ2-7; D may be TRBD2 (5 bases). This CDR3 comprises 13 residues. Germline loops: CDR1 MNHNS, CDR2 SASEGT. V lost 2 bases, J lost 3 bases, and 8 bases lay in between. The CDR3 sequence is CASSELGVYEQYF. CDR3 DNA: TGTGCCAGCAGTGAATTGGGAGTCTACGAGCAGTACTTC.

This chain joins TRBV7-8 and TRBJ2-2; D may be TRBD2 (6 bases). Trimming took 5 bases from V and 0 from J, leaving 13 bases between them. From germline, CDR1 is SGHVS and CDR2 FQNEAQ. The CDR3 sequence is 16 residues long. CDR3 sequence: CASSPDGGANTGELFF. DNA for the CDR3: TGTGCCAGCAGCCCCGATGGAGGGGCGAACACCGGGGAGCTGTTTTTT.

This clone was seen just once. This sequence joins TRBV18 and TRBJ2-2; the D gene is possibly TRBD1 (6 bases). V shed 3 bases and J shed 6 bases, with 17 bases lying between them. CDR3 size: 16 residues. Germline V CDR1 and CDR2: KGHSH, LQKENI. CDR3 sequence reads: CASSPRLSGESGELFF. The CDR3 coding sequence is TGTGCCAGCTCACCTAGGCTGTCAGGGGAATCCGGGGAGCTGTTTTTT.

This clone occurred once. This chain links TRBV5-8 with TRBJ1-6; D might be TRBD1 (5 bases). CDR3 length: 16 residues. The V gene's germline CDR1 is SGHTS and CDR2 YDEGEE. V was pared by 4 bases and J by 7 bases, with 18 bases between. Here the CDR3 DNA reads TGTGCCAGCAGCCTGGGAGTCCAGGGCTGGAATTCACCCCTCCACTTT. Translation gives CASSLGVQGWNSPLHF.

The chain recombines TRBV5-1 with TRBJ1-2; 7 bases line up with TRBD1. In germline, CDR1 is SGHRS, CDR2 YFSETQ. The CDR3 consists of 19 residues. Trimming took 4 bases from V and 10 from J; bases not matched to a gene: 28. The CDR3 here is CASSRDIPGTAEGGSDYTF. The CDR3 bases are TGCGCCAGCAGCCGAGATATTCCGGGGACAGCGGAAGGGGGAAGCGACTACACCTTC.

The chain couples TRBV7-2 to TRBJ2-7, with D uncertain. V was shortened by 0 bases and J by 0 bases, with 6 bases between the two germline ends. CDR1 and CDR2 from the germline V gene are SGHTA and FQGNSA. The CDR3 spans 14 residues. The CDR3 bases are TGTGCCAGCAGCTTAGCGTCAGGCTCCTACGAGCAGTACTTC. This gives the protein CASSLASGSYEQYF.

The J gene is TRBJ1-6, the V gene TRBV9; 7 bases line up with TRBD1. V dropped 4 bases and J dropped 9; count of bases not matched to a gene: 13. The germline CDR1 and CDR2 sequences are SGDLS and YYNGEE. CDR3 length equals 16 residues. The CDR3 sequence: CASSQGGVGPGSPLHF. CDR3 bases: TGTGCCAGCAGCCAAGGGGGCGTGGGGCCTGGTTCACCCCTCCACTTT.

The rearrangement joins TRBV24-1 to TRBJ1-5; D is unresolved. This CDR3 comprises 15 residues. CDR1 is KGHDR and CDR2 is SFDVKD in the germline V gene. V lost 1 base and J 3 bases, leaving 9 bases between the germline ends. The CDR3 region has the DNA TGTGCCACCAGTGATTTCCATCGACTCAATCAGCCCCAGCATTTT. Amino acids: CATSDFHRLNQPQHF.

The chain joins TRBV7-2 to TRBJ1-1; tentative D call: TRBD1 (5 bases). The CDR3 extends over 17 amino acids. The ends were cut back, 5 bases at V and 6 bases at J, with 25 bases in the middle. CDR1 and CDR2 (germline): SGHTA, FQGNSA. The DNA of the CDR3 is TGTGCCAGCAGCCTCCACTCAGGGTCCAACTCGGTAGCTGAAGCTTTCTTT. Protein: CASSLHSGSNSVAEAFF.

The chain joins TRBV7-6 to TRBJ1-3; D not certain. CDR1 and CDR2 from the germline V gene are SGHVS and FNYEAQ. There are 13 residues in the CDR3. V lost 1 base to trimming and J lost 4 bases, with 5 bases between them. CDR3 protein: CASSLVRGNTIYF. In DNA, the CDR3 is TGTGCCAGCAGCTTAGTGAGGGGAAACACCATATATTTT. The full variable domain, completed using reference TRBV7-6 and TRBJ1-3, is GAGVSQSPRYKVTKRGQDVALRCDPISGHVSLYWYRQALGQGPEFLTYFNYEAQQDKSGLPNDRFSAERPEGSISTLTIQRTEQRDSAMYRCASSLVRGNTIYFGEGSWLTVV.

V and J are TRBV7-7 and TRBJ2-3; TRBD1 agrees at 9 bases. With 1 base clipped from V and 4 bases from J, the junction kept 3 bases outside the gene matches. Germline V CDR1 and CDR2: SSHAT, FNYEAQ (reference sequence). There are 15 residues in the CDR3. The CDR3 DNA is TGTGCCAGCAGCTTAGGACAGGGGGGGCCAGATACGCAGTATTTT. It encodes CASSLGQGGPDTQYF.

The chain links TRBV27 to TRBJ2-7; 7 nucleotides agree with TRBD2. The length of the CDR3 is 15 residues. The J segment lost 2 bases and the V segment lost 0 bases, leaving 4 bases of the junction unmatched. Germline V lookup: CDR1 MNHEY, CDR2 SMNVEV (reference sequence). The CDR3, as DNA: TGTGCCAGCAGTTTATCGGGTGGGGGGGCCTACGAGCAGTACTTC. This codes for CASSLSGGGAYEQYF.

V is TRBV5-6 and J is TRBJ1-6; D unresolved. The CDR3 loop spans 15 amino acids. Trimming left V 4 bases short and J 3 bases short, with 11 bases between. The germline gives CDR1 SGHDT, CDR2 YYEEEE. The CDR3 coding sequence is TGTGCCAGCAGCGAGGGTCCCCACTATAATTCACCCCTCCACTTT. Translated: CASSEGPHYNSPLHF.

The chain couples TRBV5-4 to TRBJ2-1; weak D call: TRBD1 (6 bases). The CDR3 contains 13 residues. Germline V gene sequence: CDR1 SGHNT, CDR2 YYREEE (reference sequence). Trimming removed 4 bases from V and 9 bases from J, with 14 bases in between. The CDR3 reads CASSIVQGTEQFF. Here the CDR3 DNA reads TGTGCCAGCAGCATAGTACAGGGTACTGAGCAGTTCTTC.

The DNA for the CDR3 is TGTGCCAGCAGCTTCGAGACAGGGGGGAACACTGAAGCTTTCTTT. Amino acid sequence: CASSFETGGNTEAFF. The V gene is TRBV7-9, the J gene TRBJ1-1; 9 bases agree with TRBD1. The J segment lost 1 base and the V segment lost 3 bases, leaving 3 bases of the junction unmatched. This CDR3 comprises 15 residues. The germline V gene encodes CDR1 SEHNR and CDR2 FQNEAQ (reference sequence).

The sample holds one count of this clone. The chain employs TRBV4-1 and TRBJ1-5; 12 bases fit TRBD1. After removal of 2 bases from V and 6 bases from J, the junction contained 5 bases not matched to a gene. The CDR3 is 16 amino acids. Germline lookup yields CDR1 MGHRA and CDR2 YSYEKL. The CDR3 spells CASSQPGTGGRQPQHF. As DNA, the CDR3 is TGCGCCAGCAGCCAACCAGGGACAGGGGGCCGTCAGCCCCAGCATTTT.

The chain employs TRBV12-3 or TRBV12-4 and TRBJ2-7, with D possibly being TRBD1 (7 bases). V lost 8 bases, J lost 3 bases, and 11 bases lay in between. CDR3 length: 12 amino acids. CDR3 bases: TGTGCCAGCCAGGGGGGTGGCTACGAGCAGTACTTC. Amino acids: CASQGGGYEQYF.

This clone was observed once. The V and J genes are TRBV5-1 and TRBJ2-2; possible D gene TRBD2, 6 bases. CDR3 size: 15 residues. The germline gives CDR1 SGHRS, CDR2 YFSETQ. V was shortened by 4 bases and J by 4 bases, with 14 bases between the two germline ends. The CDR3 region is CASSPALGGTGELFF. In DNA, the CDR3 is TGCGCCAGCAGCCCGGCCTTGGGGGGCACCGGGGAGCTGTTTTTT.

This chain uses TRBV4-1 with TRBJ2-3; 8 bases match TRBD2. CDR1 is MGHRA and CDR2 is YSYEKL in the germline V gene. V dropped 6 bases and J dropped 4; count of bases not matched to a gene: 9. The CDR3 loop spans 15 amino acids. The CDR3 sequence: CASRVGTRSADTQYF. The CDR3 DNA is TGCGCCAGCAGGGTCGGGACTAGGAGTGCAGATACGCAGTATTTT.

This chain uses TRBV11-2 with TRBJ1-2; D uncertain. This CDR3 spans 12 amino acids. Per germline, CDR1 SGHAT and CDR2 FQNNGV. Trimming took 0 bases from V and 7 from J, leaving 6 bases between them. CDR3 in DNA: TGTGCCAGCAGCTTAGATTGGAGTGGCTACACCTTC. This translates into CASSLDWSGYTF.

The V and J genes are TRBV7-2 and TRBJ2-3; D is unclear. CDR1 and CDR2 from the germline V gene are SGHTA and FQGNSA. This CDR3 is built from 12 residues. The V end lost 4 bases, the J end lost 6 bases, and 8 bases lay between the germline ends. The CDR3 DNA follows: TGTGCCAGCAGCTCGGTATCGGATACGCAGTATTTT. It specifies CASSSVSDTQYF.

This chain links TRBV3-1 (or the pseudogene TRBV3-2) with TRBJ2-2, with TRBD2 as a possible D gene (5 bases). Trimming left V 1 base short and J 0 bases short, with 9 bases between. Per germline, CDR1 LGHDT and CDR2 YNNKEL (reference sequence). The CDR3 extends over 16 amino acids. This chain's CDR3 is CASSQAPGSNTGELFF. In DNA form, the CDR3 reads TGTGCCAGCAGCCAAGCGCCGGGATCGAACACCGGGGAGCTGTTTTTT.

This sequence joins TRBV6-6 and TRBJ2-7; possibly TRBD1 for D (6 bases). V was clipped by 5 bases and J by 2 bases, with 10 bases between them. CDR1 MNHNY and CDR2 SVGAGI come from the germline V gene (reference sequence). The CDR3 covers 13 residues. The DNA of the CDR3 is TGTGCCAGCAGTAGACAGGAGACCTACGAGCAGTACTTC. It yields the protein CASSRQETYEQYF.

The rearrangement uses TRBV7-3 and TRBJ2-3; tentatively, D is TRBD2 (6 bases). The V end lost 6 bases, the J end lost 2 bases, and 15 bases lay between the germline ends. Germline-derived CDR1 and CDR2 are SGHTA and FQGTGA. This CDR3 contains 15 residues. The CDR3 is CASRHLGGDTDTQYF. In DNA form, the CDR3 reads TGTGCCAGCAGGCACCTTGGAGGGGACACAGATACGCAGTATTTT.

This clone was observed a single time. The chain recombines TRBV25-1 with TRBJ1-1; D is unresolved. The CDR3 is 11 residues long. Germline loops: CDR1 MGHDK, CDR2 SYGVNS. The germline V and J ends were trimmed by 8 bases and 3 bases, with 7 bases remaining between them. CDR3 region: CASEEHTEAFF. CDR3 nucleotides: TGTGCCAGCGAGGAGCACACTGAAGCTTTCTTT.

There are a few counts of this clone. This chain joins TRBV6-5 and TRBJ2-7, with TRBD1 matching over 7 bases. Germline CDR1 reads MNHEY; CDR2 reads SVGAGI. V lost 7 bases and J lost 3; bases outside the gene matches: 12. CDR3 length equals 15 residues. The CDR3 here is CASTPTRDRGYEQYF. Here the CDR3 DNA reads TGTGCCAGCACTCCAACCCGGGACAGAGGCTACGAGCAGTACTTC.